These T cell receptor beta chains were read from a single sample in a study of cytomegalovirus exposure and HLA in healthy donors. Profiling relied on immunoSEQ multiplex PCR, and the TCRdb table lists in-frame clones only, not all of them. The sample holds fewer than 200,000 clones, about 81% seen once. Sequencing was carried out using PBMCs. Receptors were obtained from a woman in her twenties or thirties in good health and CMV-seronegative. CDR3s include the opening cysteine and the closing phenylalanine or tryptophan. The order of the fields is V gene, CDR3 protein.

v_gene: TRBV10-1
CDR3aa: CARSGPDRRGNGYTF

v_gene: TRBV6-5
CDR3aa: CASFSANTGELFF

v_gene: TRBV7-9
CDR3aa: CASSSPSGGHAGELFF

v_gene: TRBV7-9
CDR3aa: CSSSSQGMEAFF

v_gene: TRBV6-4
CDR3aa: CASSQTGQGYGSPLHF

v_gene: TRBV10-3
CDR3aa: CAISGVGETQYF

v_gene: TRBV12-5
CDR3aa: CASGLSRVTNEQFF

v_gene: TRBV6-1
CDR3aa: CASSELYSRCAFF

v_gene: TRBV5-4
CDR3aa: CASSADQGFYGYTF

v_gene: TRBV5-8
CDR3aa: CASSLLAEQYF

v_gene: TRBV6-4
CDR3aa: CASSGTLTGRSNQPQHF

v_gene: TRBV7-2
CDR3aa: CASSSGQPGANGLTF

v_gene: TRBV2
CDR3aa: CASSESPGVGSPLHF

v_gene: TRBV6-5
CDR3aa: CASKKTGGNTEAFF

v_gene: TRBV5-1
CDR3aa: CASSLSTGGEEKLFF

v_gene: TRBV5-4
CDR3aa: CASSWAGGPSYNEQFF

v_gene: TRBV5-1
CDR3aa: CASSFGLEHNEQFF

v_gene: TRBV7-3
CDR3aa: CASSVTRDRDTGELFF

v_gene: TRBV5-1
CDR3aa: CASSLVAVYNEQFF

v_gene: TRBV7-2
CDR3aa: CASSPLFGGSYGYTF

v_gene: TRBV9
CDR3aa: CASSVAKRVGSGANGLTF

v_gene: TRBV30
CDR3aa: CAWDGDRANYGYTF

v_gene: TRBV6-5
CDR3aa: CASSPRGGQPQHF

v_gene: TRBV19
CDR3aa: CASTGTGGTNNQPQHF

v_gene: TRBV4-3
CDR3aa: CASSQFRGATYGYTF

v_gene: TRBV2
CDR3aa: CASKEGMGTHYDYTF

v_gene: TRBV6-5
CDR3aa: CASKPDRDSGYTF

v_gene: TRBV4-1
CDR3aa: CASSQVSKSGTGEHRSNQPQHF

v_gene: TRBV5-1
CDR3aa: CASTEGGTGNTIYF

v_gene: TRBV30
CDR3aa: CAWSRRNNEQFF

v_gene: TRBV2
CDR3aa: CASSEALVLETQYF

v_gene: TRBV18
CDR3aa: CASSPLAGSSYEQYF

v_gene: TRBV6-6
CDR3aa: CASKPGQGSYEQYF

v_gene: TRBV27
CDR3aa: CASSFGGHGELFF

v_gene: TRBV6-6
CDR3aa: CASSFQSPLHF

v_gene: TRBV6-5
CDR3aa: CASSSTGIWEQFF

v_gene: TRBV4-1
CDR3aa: CASSQPNRARANYGYTF

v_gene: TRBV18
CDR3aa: CASSPQGATEAFF

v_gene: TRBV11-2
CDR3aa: CASSLVGGGTGNEQFF

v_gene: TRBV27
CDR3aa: CASSSPNRARDTGELFF

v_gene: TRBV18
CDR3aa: CASSPASSVVHTEAFF

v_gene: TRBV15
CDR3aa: CATSRGGGPGPGGTQYF

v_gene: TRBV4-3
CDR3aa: CASSQAPGITYNEQFF

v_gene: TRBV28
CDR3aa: CASREDRDNEQFF

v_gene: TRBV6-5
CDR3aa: CASSISGGEETQYF

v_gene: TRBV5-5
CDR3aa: CASSSQGHTEAFF

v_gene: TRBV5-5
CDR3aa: CASSRGQGYQPQHF

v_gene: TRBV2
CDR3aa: CASSEIWTSGSYEQYF

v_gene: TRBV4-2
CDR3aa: CASSQDLLVADTQYF

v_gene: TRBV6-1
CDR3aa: CASSRTGGAVNEQFF

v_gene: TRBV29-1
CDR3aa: CSVTGTHSYEQYF